The sequence of this T cell receptor (beta chain) was determined in a study of regulatory T cells in long-lasting Graves disease. Arm-PCR of CDR3 regions and iRepertoire HTBI primers were the basis on which TCR beta libraries were built. In TCRdb, the multiplex PCR reads were re-called with MiXCR into one record per CDR3 protein. Here the sample spans 620,000 or so distinct CDR3 sequences, under 20% being singletons. Time point of the sample: newly diagnosed GD, antithyroid drugs for less than 3 months. Extracted RNA from PBMCs served as the source of the TCR library. The V end was cut by 6 bases, the J end by 5 bases, with 19 bases between. The CDR3 is 15 residues long. CDR1 and CDR2 (germline): MNHEY, SMNVEV (reference sequence). In its sample, this clonotype was seen many times. The sample was also reused in another study, on T cells in Graves' hyperthyroidism and ophthalmopathy.

The chain carries TRBV27 and TRBJ2-5, with a tentative D call TRBD2 (5 bases). This receptor was obtained from a woman aged 25-40 years with Graves disease. Sample: peripheral blood mononuclear cells (PBMCs), taken at new diagnosis, from a patient treated with antithyroid drugs. The CDR3 DNA reads TGTGCCAGCAGGGGTACTCCCCGGGGTTGGGAGACCCAGTACTTC. Translating it yields CASRGTPRGWETQYF.